This TCR beta chain is from a study of glioma-infiltrating T cells. Germline CDR1 is SGHTA and CDR2 is FQGNSA. The length of the CDR3 is 11 residues. Worth noting for this clonotype: Its antigen is unidentified. A read error may be the cause here, since a much bigger clone is one base away.

TCR alpha and beta CDR3 regions were amplified from RNA using iRepertoire nested multiplex PCR. One-step reverse transcription and amplification started from about 100-400 ng of tissue mRNA or PBMC total RNA. TCRdb reprocessed the multiplex PCR reads via MiXCR and lists one record per CDR3 protein. The data contain under 200,000 distinct CDR3 sequences, approximately 30% of them singletons. General study results and limits: Tissue and blood shared very few CDR3 sequences. Above-expected tissue-blood divergence occurred in all gliomas, most in low-grade ones.

V and J are TRBV7-2 and TRBJ2-7; D is uncertain. The specimen was glioma tissue, nonneoplastic brain tissue, or PBMCs (not recorded which). The TCR comes from a human donor with low-grade glioma or glioblastoma, undergoing nonglioma brain surgery, or in good health (not recorded which). Written as DNA, the CDR3 is TGTGCCAGAAGCTTTCGGGACGAGCAGTACTTC. Translation: CARSFRDEQYF.